The 30 T cell receptor beta chains given below trace back to one sample, sequenced in a study of Ad26.COV2.S vaccination and SARS-CoV-2 variants. Some clones are missing from TCRdb's copy, which holds only in-frame ones; the method was immunoSEQ multiplex PCR. The data hold a few hundred thousand clones, with more than 75% observed a single time. This sample's treatment: roughly 19 received Ad26.COV2.S at low or high dose, single or two shots; a few received placebo; per-sample allocation not given. Day 63 following the first vaccine or placebo injection was when the samples were taken. The sequences come from peripheral blood, collected in a trial of Ad26.COV2.S vaccine versus placebo. The receptors here all came from a person between 18 and 59 years old who received the Ad26.COV2.S COVID-19 vaccine or a placebo.

The genes are TRBV3-1 (or the pseudogene TRBV3-2) and TRBJ2-1; D tentatively fits TRBD1 or TRBD2 (6 bases each). The CDR3 loop spans 16 amino acids. Germline V gene data show CDR1 as LGHDT and CDR2 as YNNKEL (reference sequence). Trimming cost V 4 bases and J 6 bases, with 19 bases left between them. The CDR3 here is CASSLWGVRGVNEQFF. The CDR3 region has the DNA TGTGCCAGCAGCCTGTGGGGGGTCAGGGGCGTCAATGAGCAGTTCTTC.

The chain links TRBV6-6 to TRBJ2-2; either TRBD1 or TRBD2 may supply D (5 bases each). The germline gives CDR1 MNHNY, CDR2 SVGAGI (reference sequence). This CDR3 comprises 14 residues. Trimming stripped 1 base from V and 8 bases from J, with 11 bases between. The CDR3 nucleotides read TGTGCCAGCAGTTACTACGGGGCGAAGGGGGAGCTGTTTTTT. It yields the protein CASSYYGAKGELFF.

The gene calls are TRBV6-5 and TRBJ2-3; no clear D gene. V lost 2 bases and J 10 bases, leaving 10 bases between the germline ends. The germline V gene has CDR1 MNHEY and CDR2 SVGAGI. The CDR3 runs to 12 residues. CDR3 in amino acids: CASSYNRLSQYF. The CDR3 coding sequence is TGTGCCAGCAGTTACAACCGACTGTCGCAGTATTTT.

This chain connects TRBV5-8 to TRBJ2-5; tentative D call: TRBD2 (7 bases). CDR3 length: 15 amino acids. V dropped 2 bases and J dropped 5 bases, with 16 bases sitting between them. In germline, CDR1 is SGHTS, CDR2 YDEGEE. CDR3 DNA: TGTGCCAGCAGCTTCTACGGGGGGCCGGGCGAGACCCAGTACTTC. It codes for CASSFYGGPGETQYF.

This rearrangement joins TRBV7-8 to TRBJ2-3; TRBD2 matches at 8 bases. Germline V lookup: CDR1 SGHVS, CDR2 FQNEAQ. There are 15 residues in the CDR3. The J segment lost 4 bases and the V segment lost 4 bases, leaving 7 bases of the junction unmatched. This CDR3 is CASSSGTGGADTQYF. As DNA, the CDR3 is TGTGCCAGCAGCTCCGGGACGGGGGGGGCAGATACGCAGTATTTT. Full variable domain (rest looked up from reference TRBV7-8 and TRBJ2-3): GAGVSQSPRYKVAKRGQDVALRCDPISGHVSLFWYQQALGQGPEFLTYFQNEAQLDKSGLPSDRFFAERPEGSVSTLKIQRTQQEDSAVYLCASSSGTGGADTQYFGPGTRLTVL.

The rearrangement links TRBV9 to TRBJ2-5; 8 nucleotides line up with TRBD1. V shed 5 bases and J 5 bases; nucleotides not matched to a gene: 8. CDR3 length: 14 residues. Germline V gene sequence: CDR1 SGDLS, CDR2 YYNGEE. CDR3 coding DNA: TGTGCCAGCAGTCCGAATCAGGGGGCGGAGACCCAGTACTTC. The encoded protein is CASSPNQGAETQYF.

CDR3 DNA sequence: TGTGCCAGCTCACCAGACCTTGGGAAACTGTTTTTT. Its protein is CASSPDLGKLFF. The chain carries TRBV18 and TRBJ1-4, with unresolved D. V lost 2 bases and J 11 bases, leaving 9 bases between the germline ends. Germline CDR1 KGHSH, CDR2 LQKENI. The CDR3 is 12 amino acids.

V usage is TRBV6-5 and J usage is TRBJ1-5, with a possible D match to TRBD1 (5 bases). The CDR3 is 14 amino acids. The V and J ends lost 6 bases and 2 bases respectively, with 11 bases between them. CDR1 is MNHEY, CDR2 SVGAGI, per germline. CDR3 sequence: CASRGVGGNQPQHF. The CDR3 DNA reads as TGTGCCAGCAGGGGGGTGGGGGGCAATCAGCCCCAGCATTTT.

The DNA of the CDR3 is TGTGCCAGCAGCAAGATCTTAGCGGGGGGTCCCTACGAGCAGTACTTC. As protein: CASSKILAGGPYEQYF. This chain joins TRBV2 and TRBJ2-7, with TRBD2 identical over 10 bases. This CDR3 has 16 residues. The J segment lost 2 bases and the V segment lost 6 bases, leaving 10 bases of the junction unmatched. Germline CDR1 SNHLY, CDR2 FYNNEI.

V usage is TRBV3-1 (or the pseudogene TRBV3-2) and J usage is TRBJ2-7, with TRBD2 matching 9 bases. The CDR3 length is 15 residues. CDR1 is LGHDT, CDR2 YNNKEL, per germline (reference sequence). J was trimmed by 0 bases and V by 4 bases; bases with no gene match: 4. DNA of the CDR3: TGTGCCAGCAGCCCCGCGGGAGGGGCCTCCTACGAGCAGTACTTC. As protein: CASSPAGGASYEQYF.

The chain employs TRBV7-9 and TRBJ2-1, with no clear D. The CDR3 has 12 amino acids. The germline V and J ends were trimmed by 0 bases and 7 bases, with 4 bases remaining between them. Germline loops: CDR1 SEHNR, CDR2 FQNEAQ (reference sequence). In DNA, the CDR3 is TGTGCCAGCAGCTTAGCCCTGAATGAGCAGTTCTTC. Its translation is CASSLALNEQFF. Based on the CDR3 plus reference TRBV7-9 and TRBJ2-1, the full variable domain is DTGVSQNPRHKITKRGQNVTFRCDPISEHNRLYWYRQTLGQGPEFLTYFQNEAQLEKSRLLSDRFSAERPKGSFSTLEIQRTEQGDSAMYLCASSLALNEQFFGPGTRLTVL.

This chain links TRBV2 with TRBJ2-3; D may match TRBD1 or TRBD2 (5 bases each). The CDR3 consists of 15 residues. Trimming shortened V by 4 bases and J by 6 bases, and 17 bases separated the two germline ends. CDR1 SNHLY and CDR2 FYNNEI come from the germline V gene. CDR3 in amino acids: CASSVRGAVPDTQYF. As DNA, the CDR3 is TGTGCCAGCAGTGTACGAGGGGCGGTCCCCGATACGCAGTATTTT.

The V and J genes are TRBV7-9 and TRBJ2-2; D remains ambiguous. From germline, CDR1 is SEHNR and CDR2 FQNEAQ (reference sequence). The V end was cut by 3 bases, the J end by 0 bases, with 5 bases between. The CDR3 loop spans 14 amino acids. The CDR3 loop is CASSFYPNTGELFF. The CDR3 DNA sequence: TGTGCCAGCAGCTTCTACCCGAACACCGGGGAGCTGTTTTTT.

The chain is built from TRBV6-5 and TRBJ2-7; D remains ambiguous. Germline CDR1 reads MNHEY; CDR2 reads SVGAGI. V lost 6 bases, J lost 3 bases, and 12 bases lay in between. CDR3 length: 13 amino acids. The CDR3 sequence: CASRPGSHYEQYF. The CDR3 DNA follows: TGTGCCAGCAGACCCGGGTCCCACTACGAGCAGTACTTC.

The chain links TRBV29-1 to TRBJ2-1, with D possibly being TRBD2 (6 bases). The V gene lost 6 bases and the J gene lost 3 bases, with 15 bases spanning the gap. This CDR3 spans 14 amino acids. Germline CDR1 and CDR2: SQVTM and ANQGSEA. The CDR3 protein is CSVRKAGLYNEQFF. CDR3 DNA: TGCAGCGTGCGAAAAGCGGGCCTCTACAATGAGCAGTTCTTC.

The chain carries TRBV7-2 and TRBJ2-7, with 10 positions matching TRBD1. The CDR3 is 16 amino acids. J gave up 1 base and V 5 bases, and 8 bases lay outside the gene matches. Per the germline V gene, CDR1 is SGHTA and CDR2 is FQGNSA. In DNA, the CDR3 is TGTGCCAGCAGCCTATCGGACAGGGGGGGTTCCTACGAGCAGTACTTC. Translated: CASSLSDRGGSYEQYF.

This chain connects TRBV4-3 to TRBJ2-1; no definite D call. Germline V gene data show CDR1 as LGHNA and CDR2 as YSLEER. V shed 1 base and J shed 0 bases, with 10 bases lying between them. CDR3 size: 16 residues. CDR3 coding DNA: TGCGCCAGCAGCCAAGCCGTTAGAGGCTCCTACAATGAGCAGTTCTTC. Encoded protein: CASSQAVRGSYNEQFF.

This clone was seen more than once but under ten times. CDR3 loop: CASSVAGNYNSPLHF. The CDR3 DNA reads TGTGCCAGCAGCGTAGCAGGGAACTATAATTCACCCCTCCACTTT. The chain recombines TRBV9 with TRBJ1-6, with D possibly being TRBD1 (5 bases). The CDR3 has 15 residues. V lost 0 bases and J lost 3, with 7 bases in between. CDR1 is SGDLS, CDR2 YYNGEE, per germline.

The rearrangement joins TRBV5-8 to TRBJ1-4; D not resolved. Trimming cost V 0 bases and J 7 bases, with 19 bases left between them. The CDR3 has 17 amino acids. Germline V CDR1 and CDR2: SGHTS, YDEGEE. CDR3 coding DNA: TGTGCCAGCAGCTTGGCCACGGACTTCTTAAGTGGTGAAAAACTGTTTTTT. This encodes CASSLATDFLSGEKLFF. Supplemented by reference TRBV5-8 and TRBJ1-4, the full variable domain reads EAGVTQSPTHLIKTRGQQATLRCSPISGHTSVYWYQQALGLGLQFLLWYDEGEERNRGNFPPRFSGRQFPNYSSELNVNALELEDSALYLCASSLATDFLSGEKLFFGSGTQLSVL.

The V call is TRBV14, the J call TRBJ2-1; 12 bases align to TRBD2. V gave up 0 bases and J gave up 8 bases; unmatched junction bases: 2. The CDR3 has 15 residues. The germline CDR1 and CDR2 sequences are SGHDN and FVKESK. The CDR3 here is CASSQETSGGDEQFF. The CDR3 DNA is TGTGCCAGCAGCCAAGAGACTAGCGGGGGTGATGAGCAGTTCTTC.

This clone was counted a few times. Other nucleotide sequences in the sample specify the same CDR3. The chain has TRBV6-5 and TRBJ1-4; D is ambiguous. Germline V lookup: CDR1 MNHEY, CDR2 SVGAGI. V was pared by 5 bases and J by 5 bases, with 6 bases between. This CDR3 contains 12 residues. CDR3 protein: CASSRANEKLFF. CDR3 nucleotides: TGTGCCAGCAGTCGGGCAAATGAAAAACTGTTTTTT.

The rearrangement joins TRBV19 to TRBJ2-7; 10 nucleotides match TRBD2. V dropped 6 bases and J dropped 0; count of bases not matched to a gene: 2. Per the germline V gene, CDR1 is LNHDA and CDR2 is SQIVND (reference sequence). This CDR3 spans 14 amino acids. The CDR3 here is CASRERGGSYEQYF. In DNA, the CDR3 is TGTGCCAGTAGAGAGCGGGGGGGCTCCTACGAGCAGTACTTC.

The V call is TRBV6-6, the J call TRBJ2-7; D unresolved. CDR1 and CDR2 from the germline V gene are MNHNY and SVGAGI (reference sequence). The CDR3 sequence is 14 residues long. V gave up 5 bases and J gave up 3 bases, with 14 bases separating them. For the CDR3, the DNA is TGTGCCAGCAGTATATCCGGATCCCACTACGAGCAGTACTTC. Translating it yields CASSISGSHYEQYF.

The chain couples TRBV7-3 to TRBJ2-3; TRBD2 matches 15 bases. The CDR3 is made up of 14 amino acids. With V trimmed by 5 bases and J by 11 bases, 5 bases remained unmatched. Germline CDR1 SGHTA, CDR2 FQGTGA. DNA of the CDR3: TGTGCCAGCAGCCCCGGGACTAGCGGGGGGAGGCAGTATTTT. It encodes CASSPGTSGGRQYF.

The chain is built from TRBV7-9 and TRBJ1-6; D remains unclear. V was trimmed by 2 bases and J by 8 bases, leaving 10 bases between them. Germline-derived CDR1 and CDR2 are SEHNR and FQNEAQ (reference sequence). The CDR3 consists of 14 residues. The CDR3 here is CASSLKDIYSPLHF. For the CDR3, the DNA is TGTGCCAGCAGCTTAAAGGATATCTATTCACCCCTCCACTTT.

The V call is TRBV5-6, the J call TRBJ2-2; D is perhaps TRBD1 or TRBD2 (5 bases each). In germline, CDR1 is SGHDT, CDR2 YYEEEE. V lost 4 bases and J 3 bases, leaving 16 bases between the germline ends. The CDR3 sequence is 16 residues long. DNA for the CDR3: TGTGCCAGCAGCAGAATCGGGACCAAGTACACCGGGGAGCTGTTTTTT. This codes for CASSRIGTKYTGELFF.

The gene calls are TRBV7-2 and TRBJ2-5; 7 bases match TRBD1. V was clipped by 4 bases and J by 6 bases; unmatched bases: 5. Germline CDR1 is SGHTA and CDR2 is FQGNSA. This CDR3 comprises 13 residues. CDR3 sequence: CASSSDRRKTQYF. As DNA, the CDR3 is TGTGCCAGCAGCTCGGACAGGAGGAAGACCCAGTACTTC.

V is TRBV7-6 and J is TRBJ2-7; tentative D call: TRBD1 (6 bases). Trimming cost V 0 bases and J 3 bases, with 15 bases left between them. Looked up from germline, CDR1 is SGHVS and CDR2 is FNYEAQ. The CDR3 runs to 16 residues. CDR3 DNA sequence: TGTGCCAGCAGCTTAGCATCGACAGGTTTATTCTACGAGCAGTACTTC. Translated, it gives CASSLASTGLFYEQYF.

The chain recombines TRBV4-1 with TRBJ1-5; D is unresolved. The CDR3 runs 16 residues. Germline CDR1 is MGHRA and CDR2 is YSYEKL. Trimming took 3 bases from V and 0 from J, leaving 12 bases between them. The DNA of the CDR3 is TGCGCCAGCAGCCAGGGAGGGCCCTATAGCAATCAGCCCCAGCATTTT. Encoded protein: CASSQGGPYSNQPQHF.

The chain recombines TRBV4-2 with TRBJ2-1; 8 bases map to TRBD1. The CDR3 covers 13 residues. The ends lost 8 bases at V and 3 bases at J; junction bases unmatched: 3. From germline, CDR1 is LGHNA and CDR2 YNFKEQ. The CDR3 reads CASATGVYNEQFF. The CDR3 bases are TGTGCCAGCGCGACAGGGGTCTACAATGAGCAGTTCTTC.